The 10 T cell receptor beta chains below come from one sample, sequenced in a study of early T cells in non-severe SARS-CoV-2 infection. TCRdb re-called the 5' RACE reads through MiXCR, storing one row per CDR3 protein. The sample has 80,000 to 95,000 distinct CDR3 sequences; 9% to 15% are singletons. The sample was whole blood. These receptors came from an adult who was a healthcare worker with PCR-confirmed SARS-CoV-2 infection or an uninfected control (not recorded which).

V usage is TRBV4-3 and J usage is TRBJ2-7; no definite D call. V shed 1 base and J shed 2 bases, with 12 bases lying between them. CDR3 length equals 15 residues. Per germline, CDR1 LGHNA and CDR2 YSLEER. The CDR3 DNA sequence: TGCGCCAGCAGCCAAGGCATCGGGCAGACCTACGAGCAGTACTTC. This sequence encodes CASSQGIGQTYEQYF.

This clonotype appeared a few times. This chain connects TRBV20-1 to TRBJ1-2; D remains unclear. The CDR3 has 11 residues. Trimming left V 3 bases short and J 8 bases short, with 10 bases between. Looked up from germline, CDR1 is DFQATT and CDR2 is SNEGSKA (reference sequence). The CDR3 loop reads CSARPEEGYTF. CDR3 in DNA: TGCAGTGCTAGGCCAGAGGAAGGCTACACCTTC.

The chain joins TRBV29-1 to TRBJ2-7, with D possibly called TRBD1 or TRBD2 (7 bases each). The germline V gene has CDR1 SQVTM and CDR2 ANQGSEA. V gave up 5 bases and J gave up 1 base, with 18 bases separating them. The CDR3 loop spans 15 amino acids. This chain's CDR3 is CSVSPGGGPSYEQYF. DNA of the CDR3: TGCAGCGTTTCCCCAGGGGGGGGTCCTTCCTACGAGCAGTACTTC.

This clonotype was detected a few times. The chain uses TRBV20-1 and TRBJ2-3, with 9 bases that match TRBD2. CDR3 length equals 18 residues. Trimming cost V 0 bases and J 2 bases; bases outside gene matches: 12. The germline CDR1 and CDR2 sequences are DFQATT and SNEGSKA (reference sequence). This CDR3 reads CSARDRRLAGSSTDTQYF. DNA for the CDR3: TGCAGTGCTAGAGACAGAAGGCTAGCGGGGTCATCCACAGATACGCAGTATTTT.

This clonotype was recorded at least ten times. The J gene is TRBJ2-5, the V gene TRBV5-1; the match to TRBD2 covers 10 bases. The CDR3 has 16 amino acids. Trimming removed 0 bases from V and 2 bases from J; junction bases left unmatched: 4. The germline CDR1 and CDR2 sequences are SGHRS and YFSETQ. As DNA, the CDR3 is TGCGCCAGCAGCTTGGGAATAGCGGGAGGACAAGAGACCCAGTACTTC. It yields the protein CASSLGIAGGQETQYF.

This clonotype occurred many times. The rearrangement joins TRBV10-3 to TRBJ1-2; the D is unclear. The CDR3 sequence is 11 residues long. The ends were cut back, 10 bases at V and 0 bases at J, with 6 bases in the middle. Germline lookup yields CDR1 ENHRY and CDR2 SYGVKD. In nucleotides, the CDR3 is TGTGCCACGCAGGCTAACTATGGCTACACCTTC. Translating gives CATQANYGYTF.

The chain uses TRBV6-1 and TRBJ1-4; the match to TRBD1 covers 9 bases. The V gene's germline CDR1 is MNHNS and CDR2 SASEGT. After removal of 8 bases from V and 4 bases from J, the junction contained 2 bases not matched to a gene. The CDR3 is 13 residues long. In nucleotides, the CDR3 is TGTGCCAGCGGACAGGGGTTTAATGAAAAACTGTTTTTT. Its protein is CASGQGFNEKLFF.

This clonotype was found a few times. This chain links TRBV11-2 with TRBJ2-7, with 16 nucleotides matching TRBD2. CDR1 and CDR2 from the germline V gene are SGHAT and FQNNGV. Unmatched junction bases numbered 11, after V lost 3 bases and J lost 6 bases. The CDR3 spans 18 residues. As DNA, the CDR3 is TGTGCCAGCAGCTTGATGGGACTAGCGGGAGGGCTCCTCTTCGAGCAGTACTTC. It yields the protein CASSLMGLAGGLLFEQYF.

This clonotype showed up just a few times. The chain has TRBV20-1 and TRBJ2-7; weak D call: TRBD1 (6 bases). V dropped 0 bases and J dropped 1 base, with 16 bases sitting between them. There are 16 residues in the CDR3. Germline V gene sequence: CDR1 DFQATT, CDR2 SNEGSKA (reference sequence). The DNA for the CDR3 is TGCAGTGCTAGAGATCTATTGGTACAGGGATCCTACGAGCAGTACTTC. Its protein is CSARDLLVQGSYEQYF.

The chain links TRBV19 to TRBJ2-2, with a possible D match to TRBD1 (6 bases). The CDR3 loop spans 14 amino acids. V was clipped by 9 bases and J by 6 bases, with 17 bases between them. Germline CDR1 is LNHDA and CDR2 is SQIVND (reference sequence). CDR3 sequence reads: CASRGLTEAGELFF. The CDR3 nucleotides are TGTGCCAGCAGGGGCCTCACCGAGGCCGGGGAGCTGTTTTTT.